These 28 T cell receptor beta chains were sequenced from one sample in a study of blood T cell repertoires in COVID-19. The protocol was immunoSEQ multiplex PCR, while the TCRdb copy is restricted to in-frame clones and leaves out a portion. The table includes roughly 25,000 clones, around 94% detected once. The specimen sequenced was peripheral blood. The receptor set was obtained from a woman aged 50 to 60 with active COVID-19.

The CDR3 region has the DNA TGTGCCAGCAGCGAACCCGGGACTAGCGCCGGGGAGCTGTTTTTT. Amino acid sequence: CASSEPGTSAGELFF. J is TRBJ2-2 and V is TRBV5-6; TRBD2 matches at 10 bases. The CDR3 consists of 15 residues. Germline CDR1 and CDR2: SGHDT and YYEEEE. V was pared by 4 bases and J by 6 bases, with 6 bases of the junction left unmatched. Full variable domain (rest looked up from reference TRBV5-6 and TRBJ2-2): DAGVTQSPTHLIKTRGQQVTLRCSPKSGHDTVSWYQQALGQGPQFIFQYYEEEERQRGNFPDRFSGHQFPNYSSELNVNALLLGDSALYLCASSEPGTSAGELFFGEGSRLTVL.

V and J are TRBV11-3 and TRBJ2-1; 7 bases are a match to TRBD1. The V gene end was trimmed by 3 bases and the J gene end by 9 bases; junction bases not matched to a gene: 11. Germline V gives CDR1 SGHNT, CDR2 YENEEA. This CDR3 has 15 amino acids. CDR3 region: CASSLAGTVDFEQFF. The CDR3 DNA reads TGTGCCAGCAGCTTGGCCGGGACAGTGGACTTTGAGCAGTTCTTC.

V gene TRBV3-1 (or the pseudogene TRBV3-2) combines with J gene TRBJ1-2, with TRBD1 matching over 8 bases. CDR3 length: 13 residues. J lost 4 bases, V lost 5 bases, and 3 bases had no gene match. Germline V gene data show CDR1 as LGHDT and CDR2 as YNNKEL (reference sequence). DNA for the CDR3: TGTGCCAGCAGCGCGGACAGGGTCTATGGCTACACCTTC. Residues: CASSADRVYGYTF.

This clone was counted only a few times. The chain joins TRBV18 to TRBJ1-2; 8 bases map to TRBD1. The CDR3 totals 19 residues. Germline loops: CDR1 KGHSH, CDR2 LQKENI. The junction had 17 bases not matched to a gene; V was cut back by 3 bases and J by 2 bases. The chain's CDR3 is CASSPKVGDRKYTNYGYTF. CDR3 coding DNA: TGTGCCAGCTCACCCAAAGTAGGGGACAGGAAATATACCAACTATGGCTACACCTTC.

As DNA, the CDR3 is TGTGCCACCAGCGGTTGGGCCGTC. It encodes CATSGWAV. The genes are TRBV15 and TRBJ2-7; D is unresolved. CDR1 LNHNV and CDR2 YYDKDF come from the germline V gene (reference sequence). The CDR3 loop spans 8 amino acids.

The CDR3 loop is CASSPQGLMNTEAFF. The DNA of the CDR3 is TGTGCCAGCAGCCCACAGGGCCTCATGAACACTGAAGCTTTCTTT. V and J are TRBV7-9 and TRBJ1-1; D perhaps matches TRBD1 (6 bases). The CDR3 is made up of 15 amino acids. Germline V gene sequence: CDR1 SEHNR, CDR2 FQNEAQ (reference sequence). V was shortened by 5 bases and J by 0 bases, with 13 bases between the two germline ends. Full variable domain (outside the CDR3, taken from reference TRBV7-9 and TRBJ1-1): DTGVSQNPRHKITKRGQNVTFRCDPISEHNRLYWYRQTLGQGPEFLTYFQNEAQLEKSRLLSDRFSAERPKGSFSTLEIQRTEQGDSAMYLCASSPQGLMNTEAFFGQGTRLTVV.

The chain employs TRBV14 and TRBJ1-1; D gene ambiguous. This CDR3 is 16 amino acids long. Germline CDR1 and CDR2: SGHDN and FVKESK. V was pared by 1 base and J by 1 base, with 13 bases between. CDR3 loop: CASSQVPAGRNTEAFF. The CDR3 nucleotides read TGTGCCAGCAGCCAAGTTCCTGCGGGCAGGAACACTGAAGCTTTCTTT. Using reference TRBV14 and TRBJ1-1 for the parts outside the CDR3, the full variable domain is EAGVTQFPSHSVIEKGQTVTLRCDPISGHDNLYWYRRVMGKEIKFLLHFVKESKQDESGMPNNRFLAERTGGTYSTLKVQPAELEDSGVYFCASSQVPAGRNTEAFFGQGTRLTVV.

The J gene is TRBJ2-5, the V gene TRBV7-3, with D possibly TRBD1 on 5 matching bases. Germline-derived CDR1 and CDR2 are SGHTA and FQGTGA. This CDR3 spans 15 amino acids. V dropped 3 bases and J dropped 2 bases, with 13 bases sitting between them. CDR3 region: CASSLTLDRQETQYF. CDR3 in DNA: TGTGCCAGCAGCTTGACTCTAGACAGACAAGAGACCCAGTACTTC.

The chain couples TRBV5-6 to TRBJ1-1, with 7 bases matching TRBD1. The CDR3 length is 15 residues. CDR1 and CDR2 from the germline V gene are SGHDT and YYEEEE. V trimming: 4 bases; J trimming: 5 bases; junction bases outside the gene matches: 11. CDR3 protein: CASSRIDRAGTEAFF. The CDR3 nucleotides are TGTGCCAGCAGCCGTATTGACAGGGCTGGGACTGAAGCTTTCTTT.

This chain uses TRBV10-1 with TRBJ2-7; D may be TRBD2 (8 bases). The germline gives CDR1 WNHNN, CDR2 SYGVQD (reference sequence). Trimming took 4 bases from V and 6 from J, leaving 28 bases between them. There are 18 residues in the CDR3. The CDR3 sequence is CASSAQGGARTSLAEQYF. In DNA, the CDR3 is TGCGCCAGCAGTGCCCAGGGGGGAGCCCGGACTAGCCTTGCCGAGCAGTACTTC.

J is TRBJ2-1 and V is TRBV5-4, with TRBD2 matching 13 bases. The J segment lost 8 bases and the V segment lost 1 base, leaving 0 bases of the junction unmatched. This CDR3 is built from 14 residues. CDR1 and CDR2 (germline): SGHNT, YYREEE (reference sequence). The CDR3 nucleotides are TGTGCCAGCAGCTTGACTAGCGGGGGGGATGAGCAGTTCTTC. Its protein product is CASSLTSGGDEQFF.

In DNA, the CDR3 is TGTGCCAGCTCTCCCAGAGAGGGAAACTATGGCTACACCTTC. Protein sequence: CASSPREGNYGYTF. This chain joins TRBV18 and TRBJ1-2; D call uncertain. This CDR3 has 14 amino acids. Germline lookup yields CDR1 KGHSH and CDR2 LQKENI. The V end lost 6 bases, the J end lost 2 bases, and 13 bases lay between the germline ends.

This chain links TRBV2 with TRBJ2-5; weak D call: TRBD1 (6 bases). Germline V lookup: CDR1 SNHLY, CDR2 FYNNEI. The CDR3 sequence is 11 residues long. Between the trimmed V and J ends, which lost 4 bases and 13 bases, there was a span of 13 bases. This chain's CDR3 is CASSVDRSGYF. Here the CDR3 DNA reads TGTGCCAGCAGTGTGGACAGATCCGGGTACTTC.

This sequence joins TRBV29-1 and TRBJ1-2, with D tentatively TRBD1 (6 bases). Trimming stripped 4 bases from V and 6 bases from J, with 12 bases between. Germline assignment: CDR1 SQVTM and CDR2 ANQGSEA. The CDR3 extends over 12 amino acids. CDR3 amino acids: CSVAKAGDGYTF. The DNA for the CDR3 is TGCAGCGTTGCGAAGGCAGGGGATGGCTACACCTTC.

This sequence joins TRBV7-9 and TRBJ2-2; 10 bases align to TRBD1. This CDR3 is 16 amino acids long. V lost 7 bases and J lost 0; bases outside the gene matches: 5. Looked up from germline, CDR1 is SEHNR and CDR2 is FQNEAQ (reference sequence). This CDR3 is CASTRDRGANTGELFF. CDR3 sequence (DNA): TGTGCCAGCACCAGGGACAGGGGCGCGAACACCGGGGAGCTGTTTTTT.

This clone was seen just once. This chain joins TRBV2 and TRBJ2-2; tentative D call: TRBD1 (5 bases). Germline CDR1 is SNHLY and CDR2 is FYNNEI. This CDR3 contains 15 residues. The V gene lost 2 bases and the J gene lost 2 bases, with 9 bases spanning the gap. The DNA of the CDR3 is TGTGCCAGCAGTGAACAGGGATCAAACACCGGGGAGCTGTTTTTT. Amino acids: CASSEQGSNTGELFF.

V usage is TRBV12-3 or TRBV12-4 and J usage is TRBJ1-2, with D possibly being TRBD1 (5 bases). The CDR3 extends over 12 amino acids. V was clipped by 6 bases and J by 7 bases, with 12 bases between them. This CDR3 reads CASRGDSSGYTF. In DNA form, the CDR3 reads TGTGCCAGCAGGGGGGACTCAAGTGGCTACACCTTC.

The rearrangement joins TRBV6-5 to TRBJ1-2, with 7 bases identical to TRBD1. The V gene's germline CDR1 is MNHEY and CDR2 SVGAGI. The CDR3 extends over 14 amino acids. J was trimmed by 0 bases and V by 5 bases; bases with no gene match: 3. The CDR3 DNA reads TGTGCCAGCAGTCCGGACAGGACTAACTATGGCTACACCTTC. Translation gives CASSPDRTNYGYTF.

The chain recombines TRBV9 with TRBJ2-3; TRBD1 aligns across 7 bases. Losses at the gene ends were 0 bases for V and 2 bases for J; bases not matched to a gene: 6. Germline values: CDR1 SGDLS, CDR2 YYNGEE. This CDR3 has 16 residues. In DNA, the CDR3 is TGTGCCAGCAGCGTAGCGGCAGGGGGTTCCACAGATACGCAGTATTTT. This codes for CASSVAAGGSTDTQYF. The full variable domain, with the rest looked up from reference TRBV9 and TRBJ2-3, is DSGVTQTPKHLITATGQRVTLRCSPRSGDLSVYWYQQSLDQGLQFLIQYYNGEERAKGNILERFSAQQFPDLHSELNLSSLELGDSALYFCASSVAAGGSTDTQYFGPGTRLTVL.

The chain combines TRBV6-6 with TRBJ1-4; perhaps TRBD1 as D (5 bases). V shed 6 bases and J shed 15 bases, with 14 bases lying between them. CDR1 MNHNY and CDR2 SVGAGI come from the germline V gene (reference sequence). The CDR3 spans 11 residues. CDR3 sequence reads: CASRTRDYMFF. In DNA, the CDR3 is TGTGCCAGCAGAACCCGGGACTATATGTTTTTT.

The genes are TRBV12-3 or TRBV12-4 and TRBJ1-2; D call uncertain. CDR3 length equals 12 residues. With 5 bases removed from V and 4 bases from J, the gap between germline ends came to 8 bases. The CDR3 reads CASSPYGYGYTF. Here the CDR3 DNA reads TGTGCCAGCAGTCCGTACGGCTATGGCTACACCTTC.

The V call is TRBV18, the J call TRBJ1-1, with D possibly TRBD1 on 5 matching bases. The CDR3 spans 12 residues. V lost 3 bases and J lost 7, with 9 bases in between. Germline V gene data show CDR1 as KGHSH and CDR2 as LQKENI. The CDR3 DNA is TGTGCCAGCTCACCGGCAGGGATTGAAGCTTTCTTT. Translating gives CASSPAGIEAFF. The complete variable domain, with remaining parts taken from reference TRBV18 and TRBJ1-1, reads NAGVMQNPRHLVRRRGQEARLRCSPMKGHSHVYWYRQLPEEGLKFMVYLQKENIIDESGMPKERFSAEFPKEGPSILRIQQVVRGDSAAYFCASSPAGIEAFFGQGTRLTVV.

The chain is built from TRBV2 and TRBJ1-4, with 9 nucleotides matching TRBD1. V shed 4 bases, J shed 6 bases, and the junction held 3 bases outside the gene matches. Germline-derived CDR1 and CDR2 are SNHLY and FYNNEI. CDR3 length: 14 amino acids. The CDR3: CASSADRGYEKLFF. CDR3 bases: TGTGCCAGCAGTGCTGACAGGGGGTATGAAAAACTGTTTTTT.

The V gene is TRBV29-1, the J gene TRBJ1-1; D is ambiguous. The CDR3 contains 14 residues. The V end lost 2 bases, the J end lost 3 bases, and 13 bases lay between the germline ends. The V gene's germline CDR1 is SQVTM and CDR2 ANQGSEA. The CDR3 DNA sequence: TGCAGCGTTGAAAACCCCCTGGGAGACACTGAAGCTTTCTTT. Translation: CSVENPLGDTEAFF.

The CDR3 sequence is CASSTGRDRNEQFF. In DNA, the CDR3 is TGCGCCAGCAGCACCGGGAGGGATCGCAATGAGCAGTTCTTC. The chain couples TRBV5-1 to TRBJ2-1; TRBD2 matches at 8 bases. V lost 4 bases and J lost 6; bases outside the gene matches: 6. The CDR3 length is 14 residues. Germline V gene sequence: CDR1 SGHRS, CDR2 YFSETQ.

This clone was counted between two and nine times. The V call is TRBV27, the J call TRBJ1-6; D is possibly TRBD1 (6 bases). V was cut by 2 bases and J by 5 bases, with 22 bases left in between. The germline V gene encodes CDR1 MNHEY and CDR2 SMNVEV (reference sequence). The CDR3 covers 19 residues. CDR3 in amino acids: CASSLDKPRDTAHNSPLHF. The CDR3 DNA reads TGTGCCAGCAGTTTAGATAAGCCCCGGGACACGGCTCATAATTCACCCCTCCACTTT.

The V call is TRBV25-1, the J call TRBJ1-4, with TRBD1 as a possible D gene (6 bases). This CDR3 has 13 amino acids. V lost 2 bases and J 6 bases, leaving 7 bases between the germline ends. Germline loops: CDR1 MGHDK, CDR2 SYGVNS. The CDR3: CASSETGYEKLFF. The CDR3 DNA reads as TGTGCCAGCAGTGAAACAGGGTATGAAAAACTGTTTTTT. The full variable domain, with the rest looked up from reference TRBV25-1 and TRBJ1-4, is EADIYQTPRYLVIGTGKKITLECSQTMGHDKMYWYQQDPGMELHLIHYSYGVNSTEKGDLSSESTVSRIRTEHFPLTLESARPSHTSQYLCASSETGYEKLFFGSGTQLSVL.

This clone was observed a single time. V and J are TRBV7-6 and TRBJ2-3, with 12 bases fitting TRBD2. Trimming cost V 2 bases and J 0 bases; bases outside gene matches: 3. Looked up from germline, CDR1 is SGHVS and CDR2 is FNYEAQ. The CDR3 has 17 amino acids. In nucleotides, the CDR3 is TGTGCCAGCAGCTTATCTACTAGCGGGGGGAGCACAGATACGCAGTATTTT. It codes for CASSLSTSGGSTDTQYF.